The 8 T cell receptor beta chains presented below share a single source sample, sequenced in a study of blood T cell repertoires in COVID-19. Repertoires were generated with immunoSEQ multiplex PCR, while TCRdb's copy carries only in-frame clones and drops some. Here the sample spans over 40,000 clones, 82% being singletons. Input material: peripheral blood. The receptors originated from a human donor in a cohort sampled during active COVID-19.

This clone was counted a few times. The chain is built from TRBV7-2 and TRBJ2-5; D gene uncertain. Germline CDR1 SGHTA, CDR2 FQGNSA. The CDR3 covers 13 residues. V dropped 5 bases and J dropped 5 bases, with 12 bases sitting between them. This CDR3 reads CASSPSVGETQYF. The CDR3, as DNA: TGTGCCAGCAGCCCCTCGGTGGGCGAGACCCAGTACTTC.

The chain carries TRBV7-2 and TRBJ2-3; TRBD1 aligns across 7 bases. CDR3 length equals 13 residues. Germline values: CDR1 SGHTA, CDR2 FQGNSA. V shed 5 bases and J 6 bases; nucleotides not matched to a gene: 5. The DNA of the CDR3 is TGTGCCAGCAGCAACGACAGGGTTGATACGCAGTATTTT. The encoded protein is CASSNDRVDTQYF.

This sequence joins TRBV4-3 and TRBJ1-5; D is unclear. CDR1 LGHNA and CDR2 YSLEER come from the germline V gene. Trimming took 0 bases from V and 4 from J, leaving 10 bases between them. The CDR3 is 15 residues long. CDR3 sequence reads: CASSQEVEGNQPQHF. DNA for the CDR3: TGCGCCAGCAGCCAAGAGGTTGAGGGAAATCAGCCCCAGCATTTT.

The gene calls are TRBV20-1 and TRBJ2-5; 10 bases match TRBD2. The germline CDR1 and CDR2 sequences are DFQATT and SNEGSKA (reference sequence). This CDR3 is 13 amino acids long. V was pared by 3 bases and J by 5 bases, with 3 bases of the junction left unmatched. In nucleotides, the CDR3 is TGCAGTGCTAGTCCAGCGGGGGGGGAGACCCAGTACTTC. Its protein product is CSASPAGGETQYF.

The DNA of the CDR3 is TGTGCCTGGAGTAATCTAGCGGGTGGGGAGCAGTACTTC. As protein: CAWSNLAGGEQYF. This chain links TRBV30 with TRBJ2-7; 8 positions agree with TRBD2. Losses at the gene ends were 2 bases for V and 7 bases for J; bases not matched to a gene: 7. There are 13 residues in the CDR3. Germline CDR1 is GTSNPN and CDR2 is SVGIG (reference sequence).

The rearrangement links TRBV28 to TRBJ2-6; 9 nucleotides line up with TRBD2. Germline V lookup: CDR1 MDHEN, CDR2 SYDVKM. Trimming removed 1 base from V and 0 bases from J; junction bases left unmatched: 4. CDR3 length: 18 amino acids. The CDR3 reads CASSLLAGVGSGANVLTF. DNA of the CDR3: TGTGCCAGCAGTTTATTAGCGGGAGTCGGCTCTGGGGCCAACGTCCTGACTTTC.

The chain recombines TRBV18 with TRBJ1-1; 8 bases agree with TRBD1. The trim removed 1 base at V and 2 bases at J, leaving 6 bases unmatched. CDR1 and CDR2 from the germline V gene are KGHSH and LQKENI. The CDR3 is made up of 16 amino acids. CDR3 residues: CASSPRPQGGNTEAFF. The CDR3 nucleotides are TGTGCCAGCTCACCACGGCCACAGGGGGGAAACACTGAAGCTTTCTTT.

The chain uses TRBV5-4 and TRBJ2-3; 7 nucleotides match TRBD1. This CDR3 contains 14 residues. CDR1 is SGHNT and CDR2 is YYREEE in the germline V gene (reference sequence). V lost 3 bases and J lost 3; bases outside the gene matches: 4. CDR3 sequence reads: CASSSYRGTDTQYF. CDR3 in DNA: TGTGCCAGCAGCTCGTACAGGGGAACAGATACGCAGTATTTT.